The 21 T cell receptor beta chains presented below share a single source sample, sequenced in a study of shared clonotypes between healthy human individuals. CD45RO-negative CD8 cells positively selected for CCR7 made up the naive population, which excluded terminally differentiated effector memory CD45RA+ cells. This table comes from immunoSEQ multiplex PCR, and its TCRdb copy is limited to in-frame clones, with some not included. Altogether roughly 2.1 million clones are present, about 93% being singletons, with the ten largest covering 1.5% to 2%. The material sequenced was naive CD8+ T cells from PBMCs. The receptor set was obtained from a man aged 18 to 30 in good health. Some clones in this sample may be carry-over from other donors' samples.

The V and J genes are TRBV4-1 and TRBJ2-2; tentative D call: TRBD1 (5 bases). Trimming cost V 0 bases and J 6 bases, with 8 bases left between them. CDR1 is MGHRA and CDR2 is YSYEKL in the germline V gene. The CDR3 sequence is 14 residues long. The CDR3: CASSQDLGPGELFF. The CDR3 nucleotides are TGCGCCAGCAGCCAAGATCTGGGGCCCGGGGAGCTGTTTTTT.

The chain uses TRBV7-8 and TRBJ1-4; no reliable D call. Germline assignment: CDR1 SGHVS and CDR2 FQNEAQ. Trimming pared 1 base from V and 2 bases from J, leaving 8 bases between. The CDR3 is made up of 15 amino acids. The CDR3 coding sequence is TGTGCCAGCAGCTTAGAAGGGTTGACTAATGAAAAACTGTTTTTT. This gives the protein CASSLEGLTNEKLFF.

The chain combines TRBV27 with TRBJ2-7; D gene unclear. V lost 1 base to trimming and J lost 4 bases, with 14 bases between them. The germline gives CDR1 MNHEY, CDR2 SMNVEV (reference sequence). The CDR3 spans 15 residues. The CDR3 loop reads CASSLLGQNLYEQYF. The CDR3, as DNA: TGTGCCAGCAGTTTATTAGGGCAGAATCTTTACGAGCAGTACTTC.

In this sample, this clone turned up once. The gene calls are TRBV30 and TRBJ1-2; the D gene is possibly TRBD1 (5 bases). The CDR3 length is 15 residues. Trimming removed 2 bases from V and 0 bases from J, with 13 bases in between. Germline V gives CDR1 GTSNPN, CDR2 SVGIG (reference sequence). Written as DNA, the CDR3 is TGTGCCTGGAGTTCGACGCGGGGGACTAACTATGGCTACACCTTC. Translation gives CAWSSTRGTNYGYTF.

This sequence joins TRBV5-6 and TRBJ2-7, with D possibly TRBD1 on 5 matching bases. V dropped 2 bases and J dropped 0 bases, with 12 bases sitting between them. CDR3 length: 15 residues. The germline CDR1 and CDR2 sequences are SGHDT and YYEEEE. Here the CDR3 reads CASSFSGSSSYEQYF. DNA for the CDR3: TGTGCCAGCAGCTTTTCAGGGTCGAGCTCCTACGAGCAGTACTTC.

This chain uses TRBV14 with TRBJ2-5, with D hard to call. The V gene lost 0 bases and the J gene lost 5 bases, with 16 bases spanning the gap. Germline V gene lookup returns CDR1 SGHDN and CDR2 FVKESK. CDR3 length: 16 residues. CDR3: CASSQERRALRETQYF. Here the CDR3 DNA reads TGTGCCAGCAGCCAAGAGCGACGGGCTTTGAGGGAGACCCAGTACTTC.

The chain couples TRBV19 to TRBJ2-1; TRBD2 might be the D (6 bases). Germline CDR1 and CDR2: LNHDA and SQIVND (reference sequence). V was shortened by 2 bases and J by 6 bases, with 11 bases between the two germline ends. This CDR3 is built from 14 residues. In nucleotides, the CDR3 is TGTGCCAGTAGTATACGCGGGATGGCCAATGAGCAGTTCTTC. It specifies CASSIRGMANEQFF.

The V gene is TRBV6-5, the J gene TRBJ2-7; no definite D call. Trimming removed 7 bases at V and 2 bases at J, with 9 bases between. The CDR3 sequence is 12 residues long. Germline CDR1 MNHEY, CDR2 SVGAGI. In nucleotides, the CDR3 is TGTGCCAGCAATTCCGGTCCCTACGAGCAGTACTTC. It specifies CASNSGPYEQYF.

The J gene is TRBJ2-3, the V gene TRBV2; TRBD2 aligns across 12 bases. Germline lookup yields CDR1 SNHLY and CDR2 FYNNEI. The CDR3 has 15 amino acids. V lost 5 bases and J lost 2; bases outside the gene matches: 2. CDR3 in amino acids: CASSTSGGNTDTQYF. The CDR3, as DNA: TGTGCCAGCAGTACTAGCGGGGGGAACACAGATACGCAGTATTTT.

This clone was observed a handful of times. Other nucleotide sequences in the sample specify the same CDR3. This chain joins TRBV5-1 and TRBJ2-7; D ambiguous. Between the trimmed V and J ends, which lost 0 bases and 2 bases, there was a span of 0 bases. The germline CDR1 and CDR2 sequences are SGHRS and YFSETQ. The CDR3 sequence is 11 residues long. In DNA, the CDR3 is TGCGCCAGCAGCTTGGCCTACGAGCAGTACTTC. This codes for CASSLAYEQYF.

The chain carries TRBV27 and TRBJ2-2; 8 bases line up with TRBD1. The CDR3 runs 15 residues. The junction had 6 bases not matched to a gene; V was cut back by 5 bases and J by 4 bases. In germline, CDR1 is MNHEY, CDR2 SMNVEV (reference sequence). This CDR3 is CASSADRGGTGELFF. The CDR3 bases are TGTGCCAGCAGTGCAGACAGGGGTGGCACCGGGGAGCTGTTTTTT.

DNA for the CDR3: TGTGCCAGCAGCTTAGAATATGGGGGGGGACTCCACAATGAGCAGTTCTTC. Encoded protein: CASSLEYGGGLHNEQFF. The chain combines TRBV11-2 with TRBJ2-1, with TRBD2 identical over 7 bases. The CDR3 loop spans 17 amino acids. Germline lookup yields CDR1 SGHAT and CDR2 FQNNGV. V lost 0 bases, J lost 5 bases, and 10 bases stayed unmatched. Using reference TRBV11-2 and TRBJ2-1 for the parts outside the CDR3, the full variable domain is EAGVAQSPRYKIIEKRQSVAFWCNPISGHATLYWYQQILGQGPKLLIQFQNNGVVDDSQLPKDRFSAERLKGVDSTLKIQPAKLEDSAVYLCASSLEYGGGLHNEQFFGPGTRLTVL.

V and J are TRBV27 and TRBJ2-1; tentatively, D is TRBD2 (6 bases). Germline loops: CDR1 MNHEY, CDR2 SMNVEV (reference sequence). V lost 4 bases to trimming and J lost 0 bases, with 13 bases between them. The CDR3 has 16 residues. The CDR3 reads CASSSPRRVSYNEQFF. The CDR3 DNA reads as TGTGCCAGCAGTTCACCCCGGAGGGTCTCCTACAATGAGCAGTTCTTC.

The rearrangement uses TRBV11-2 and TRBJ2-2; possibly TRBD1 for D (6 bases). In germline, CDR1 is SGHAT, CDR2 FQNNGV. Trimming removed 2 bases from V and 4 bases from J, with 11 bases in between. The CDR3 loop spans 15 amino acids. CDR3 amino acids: CASSLYGTTTGELFF. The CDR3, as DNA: TGTGCCAGCAGCTTATACGGGACAACCACCGGGGAGCTGTTTTTT.

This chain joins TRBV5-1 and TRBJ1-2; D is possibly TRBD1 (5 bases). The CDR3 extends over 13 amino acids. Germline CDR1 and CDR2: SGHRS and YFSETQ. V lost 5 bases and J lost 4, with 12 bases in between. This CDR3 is CASSRPDSYGYTF. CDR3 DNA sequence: TGCGCCAGCAGTCGCCCAGACAGCTATGGCTACACCTTC.

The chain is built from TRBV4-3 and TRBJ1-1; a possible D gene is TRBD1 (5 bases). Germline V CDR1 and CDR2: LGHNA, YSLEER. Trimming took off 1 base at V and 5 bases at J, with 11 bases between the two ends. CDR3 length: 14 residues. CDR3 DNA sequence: TGCGCCAGCAGCCAAGGTTTGTCAGGGACTGAAGCTTTCTTT. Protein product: CASSQGLSGTEAFF.

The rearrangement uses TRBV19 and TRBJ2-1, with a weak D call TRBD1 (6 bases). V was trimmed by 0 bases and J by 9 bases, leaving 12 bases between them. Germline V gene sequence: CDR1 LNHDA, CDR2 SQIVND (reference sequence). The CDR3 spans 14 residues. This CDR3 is CASSIDVRGSEQFF. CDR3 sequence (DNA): TGTGCCAGTAGTATAGATGTCAGGGGTTCTGAGCAGTTCTTC.

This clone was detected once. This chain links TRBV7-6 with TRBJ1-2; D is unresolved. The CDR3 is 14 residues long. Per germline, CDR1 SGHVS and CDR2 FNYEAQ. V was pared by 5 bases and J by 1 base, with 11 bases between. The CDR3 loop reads CASSPLIFNYGYTF. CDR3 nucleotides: TGTGCCAGCAGCCCACTTATTTTTAACTATGGCTACACCTTC.

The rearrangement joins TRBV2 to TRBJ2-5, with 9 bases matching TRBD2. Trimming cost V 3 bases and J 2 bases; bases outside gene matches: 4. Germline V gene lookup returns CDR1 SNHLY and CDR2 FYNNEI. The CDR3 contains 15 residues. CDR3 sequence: CASSDGLAHQETQYF. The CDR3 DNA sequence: TGTGCCAGCAGTGACGGACTAGCGCATCAAGAGACCCAGTACTTC. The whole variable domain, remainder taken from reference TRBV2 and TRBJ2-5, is EPEVTQTPSHQVTQMGQEVILRCVPISNHLYFYWYRQILGQKVEFLVSFYNNEISEKSEIFDDQFSVERPDGSNFTLKIRSTKLEDSAMYFCASSDGLAHQETQYFGPGTRLLVL.

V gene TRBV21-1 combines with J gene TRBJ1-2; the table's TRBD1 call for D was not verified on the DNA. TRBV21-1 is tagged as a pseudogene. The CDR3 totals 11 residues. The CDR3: CASGQGLGYTF. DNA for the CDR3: TGTGCCAGCGGGCAGGGGCTTGGCTACACCTTC.

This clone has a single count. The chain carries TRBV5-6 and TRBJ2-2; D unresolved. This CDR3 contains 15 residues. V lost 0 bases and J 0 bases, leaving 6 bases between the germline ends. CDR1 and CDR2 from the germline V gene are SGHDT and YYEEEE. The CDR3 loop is CASSLVQANTGELFF. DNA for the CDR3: TGTGCCAGCAGCTTGGTTCAAGCGAACACCGGGGAGCTGTTTTTT.